The 23 T cell receptor beta chains presented below share a single source sample, sequenced in a study of blood T cell repertoires in COVID-19. The assay was immunoSEQ multiplex PCR, and TCRdb's table has in-frame clones only and misses some. The data show fewer than 300,000 clones, about 83% seen once. The source material was peripheral blood. The receptors derive from a man older than 75 with acute or convalescent COVID-19.

V and J are TRBV7-8 and TRBJ1-3; D is possibly TRBD1 (5 bases). The CDR3 is 16 residues long. V lost 2 bases and J 1 base, leaving 12 bases between the germline ends. Germline assignment: CDR1 SGHVS and CDR2 FQNEAQ. The CDR3 bases are TGTGCCAGCAGCTTACTACAGGCGAAATCTGGAAACACCATATATTTT. It translates to CASSLLQAKSGNTIYF.

The J gene is TRBJ2-1, the V gene TRBV5-8, with TRBD2 identical over 11 bases. Trimming took 2 bases from V and 8 from J; bases not matched to a gene: 9. This CDR3 region has 16 residues. The V gene's germline CDR1 is SGHTS and CDR2 YDEGEE. DNA of the CDR3: TGTGCCAGCAGCTTTCGGGCTAGCGGGAGGTTCGATGAGCAGTTCTTC. Its protein is CASSFRASGRFDEQFF. Looking up the rest from reference TRBV5-8 and TRBJ2-1 gives the full variable domain: EAGVTQSPTHLIKTRGQQATLRCSPISGHTSVYWYQQALGLGLQFLLWYDEGEERNRGNFPPRFSGRQFPNYSSELNVNALELEDSALYLCASSFRASGRFDEQFFGPGTRLTVL.

The chain has TRBV7-9 and TRBJ2-7; D remains ambiguous. This CDR3 has 12 amino acids. The V gene lost 2 bases and the J gene lost 5 bases, with 7 bases spanning the gap. In germline, CDR1 is SEHNR, CDR2 FQNEAQ (reference sequence). The CDR3 sequence is CASSLQDDEQYF. CDR3 nucleotide sequence: TGTGCCAGCAGCTTACAGGATGACGAGCAGTACTTC.

CDR3 in amino acids: CAISENRDNEQFF. Here the CDR3 DNA reads TGTGCCATCAGTGAGAACAGGGACAATGAGCAGTTCTTC. This chain joins TRBV10-3 and TRBJ2-1; perhaps TRBD1 as D (6 bases). Per the germline V gene, CDR1 is ENHRY and CDR2 is SYGVKD. Trimming cost V 2 bases and J 5 bases, with 7 bases left between them. The CDR3 runs 13 residues.

This chain connects TRBV7-2 to TRBJ2-5, with 9 bases lining up with TRBD2. V was pared by 4 bases and J by 5 bases, with 14 bases of the junction left unmatched. The CDR3 covers 17 residues. CDR1 is SGHTA and CDR2 is FQGNSA in the germline V gene. The CDR3 sequence is CASSSTLGGGARETQYF. Written as DNA, the CDR3 is TGTGCCAGCAGCTCCACGCTTGGCGGGGGGGCTCGGGAGACCCAGTACTTC.

J is TRBJ2-2 and V is TRBV3-1 (or the pseudogene TRBV3-2); D gene unclear. Germline V lookup: CDR1 LGHDT, CDR2 YNNKEL (reference sequence). Trimming cost V 8 bases and J 1 base, with 5 bases left between them. CDR3 size: 12 residues. Here the CDR3 reads CASSVNTGELFF. CDR3 DNA sequence: TGTGCCAGCTCCGTGAACACCGGGGAGCTGTTTTTT.

V gene TRBV7-9 combines with J gene TRBJ2-1; TRBD2 matches at 9 bases. This CDR3 is 15 amino acids long. J lost 4 bases, V lost 7 bases, and 8 bases had no gene match. Per the germline V gene, CDR1 is SEHNR and CDR2 is FQNEAQ (reference sequence). CDR3 loop: CASTHSGSSYNEQFF. The CDR3 DNA is TGTGCCAGCACCCATAGCGGGAGTTCGTACAATGAGCAGTTCTTC.

Only one count was recorded for this clone. The rearrangement joins TRBV12-5 to TRBJ2-1; 12 positions match TRBD2. J was trimmed by 0 bases and V by 1 base; bases with no gene match: 4. CDR3 length: 18 residues. Germline V gene sequence: CDR1 LGHNT, CDR2 FRNRAP. CDR3 sequence: CASGLGLTSGSSYNEQFF. The CDR3 nucleotides are TGTGCTAGTGGTTTGGGGCTGACTAGCGGGAGCTCCTACAATGAGCAGTTCTTC.

The V call is TRBV19, the J call TRBJ2-3; TRBD2 aligns across 10 bases. The CDR3 has 16 residues. Losses at the gene ends were 3 bases for V and 3 bases for J; bases not matched to a gene: 6. From germline, CDR1 is LNHDA and CDR2 SQIVND (reference sequence). The CDR3 DNA reads as TGTGCCAGTAGTATGGTTCTAGCGGGAGTGACAGATACGCAGTATTTT. It translates to CASSMVLAGVTDTQYF.

The chain recombines TRBV5-5 with TRBJ1-6; a possible D gene is TRBD1 (5 bases). V lost 1 base and J lost 7, with 12 bases in between. The germline CDR1 and CDR2 sequences are SGHKS and YYEKEE (reference sequence). The CDR3 covers 15 residues. The CDR3 region has the DNA TGTGCCAGCAGCTTGATTTCAGGGCAGAATTCACCCCTCCACTTT. It is translated as CASSLISGQNSPLHF.

Regarding this clone: At one of its ends the junction is not consistent with the germline gene, which may arise from a read error. The chain combines TRBV24-1 with TRBJ1-2, with D possibly being TRBD1 (5 bases). In germline, CDR1 is KGHDR, CDR2 SFDVKD. The CDR3 is 11 residues long. CDR3: CATSDQRGHYF. The CDR3 DNA sequence: TGTGCCACCAGTGACCAGCGAGGACACTACTTC.

V usage is TRBV5-1 and J usage is TRBJ2-3; weak D call: TRBD2 (5 bases). V was shortened by 0 bases and J by 1 base, with 12 bases between the two germline ends. The CDR3 length is 16 residues. The germline gives CDR1 SGHRS, CDR2 YFSETQ. Here the CDR3 reads CASSLEVTTGTDTQYF. CDR3 in DNA: TGCGCCAGCAGCTTGGAGGTGACTACAGGCACAGATACGCAGTATTTT.

The DNA of the CDR3 is TGCGCCAGCACTGGGCTGCGAGAACTAGCTGGAAACACCATATATTTT. This encodes CASTGLRELAGNTIYF. The chain couples TRBV5-1 to TRBJ1-3; D remains ambiguous. CDR3 size: 16 residues. The V gene's germline CDR1 is SGHRS and CDR2 YFSETQ. Trimming left V 6 bases short and J 2 bases short, with 18 bases between.

The chain has TRBV29-1 and TRBJ1-3, with 8 positions matching TRBD1. V shed 6 bases, J shed 4 bases, and the junction held 2 bases outside the gene matches. CDR1 is SQVTM, CDR2 ANQGSEA, per germline. This CDR3 has 12 amino acids. The CDR3 here is CSVAGGGNTIYF. In DNA, the CDR3 is TGCAGCGTCGCAGGGGGCGGAAACACCATATATTTT. Filled out from reference TRBV29-1 and TRBJ1-3, the complete variable domain reads SAVISQKPSRDICQRGTSLTIQCQVDSQVTMMFWYRQQPGQSLTLIATANQGSEATYESGFVIDKFPISRPNLTFSTLTVSNMSPEDSSIYLCSVAGGGNTIYFGEGSWLTVV.

The V gene is TRBV4-1, the J gene TRBJ1-6; TRBD1 is a possible D gene (6 bases). CDR1 is MGHRA, CDR2 YSYEKL, per germline. This CDR3 region has 17 residues. Trimming stripped 0 bases from V and 7 bases from J, with 16 bases between. CDR3 DNA sequence: TGCGCCAGCAGCCAAGACGGGTTGCAGGGGACAAATTCACCCCTCCACTTT. Translated, it gives CASSQDGLQGTNSPLHF.

The rearrangement links TRBV7-9 to TRBJ1-2, with D perhaps TRBD1 (5 bases). CDR1 is SEHNR and CDR2 is FQNEAQ in the germline V gene (reference sequence). V gave up 5 bases and J gave up 8 bases, with 18 bases separating them. The CDR3 runs 14 residues. DNA of the CDR3: TGTGCCAGCAGCCAAACCATGGGGGGTTACGGCTACACCTTC. Its translation is CASSQTMGGYGYTF.

The chain joins TRBV4-2 to TRBJ1-2, with 7 bases lining up with TRBD1. The CDR3 consists of 15 residues. Germline assignment: CDR1 LGHNA and CDR2 YNFKEQ. The ends lost 0 bases at V and 4 bases at J; junction bases unmatched: 5. Written as DNA, the CDR3 is TGTGCCAGCAGCCAAGATACAGGGGACCCCTATGGCTACACCTTC. Residues: CASSQDTGDPYGYTF.

This clone was counted only a few times. The gene calls are TRBV7-3 and TRBJ2-2; TRBD2 matches at 8 bases. V trimming: 3 bases; J trimming: 1 base; junction bases outside the gene matches: 1. The CDR3 consists of 15 residues. CDR1 is SGHTA and CDR2 is FQGTGA in the germline V gene. The CDR3 reads CASSFAGGNTGELFF. Here the CDR3 DNA reads TGTGCCAGCAGCTTTGCGGGAGGGAACACCGGGGAGCTGTTTTTT.

V and J are TRBV30 and TRBJ1-5; 12 bases line up with TRBD1. The CDR3 length is 18 residues. Germline CDR1 is GTSNPN and CDR2 is SVGIG (reference sequence). The V and J ends lost 3 bases and 0 bases, in that order; junction bases with no gene match: 9. The CDR3 bases are TGTGCCTGGAGCGCCGGGACAGGGGGCTGGAGTAGCAATCAGCCCCAGCATTTT. Protein product: CAWSAGTGGWSSNQPQHF.

This clone has more than one count but fewer than ten. The chain couples TRBV6-4 to TRBJ1-2; TRBD1 matches at 8 bases. J was trimmed by 3 bases and V by 6 bases; bases with no gene match: 6. Germline CDR1 is MRHNA and CDR2 is SNTAGT. CDR3 size: 14 residues. For the CDR3, the DNA is TGTGCCAGCAGCAGGGACAGGTCGGACTATGGCTACACCTTC. It translates to CASSRDRSDYGYTF.

The genes are TRBV19 and TRBJ1-1; 10 nucleotides match TRBD1. CDR3 length: 16 residues. The junction had 6 bases not matched to a gene; V was cut back by 4 bases and J by 1 base. CDR1 and CDR2 from the germline V gene are LNHDA and SQIVND (reference sequence). The CDR3 region is CASSSGTGVPNTEAFF. In nucleotides, the CDR3 is TGTGCCAGTAGTAGTGGGACAGGGGTACCGAACACTGAAGCTTTCTTT.

V is TRBV5-4 and J is TRBJ2-7, with D perhaps TRBD1 (7 bases). V dropped 2 bases and J dropped 2 bases, with 8 bases sitting between them. The CDR3 extends over 13 amino acids. Germline V gene sequence: CDR1 SGHNT, CDR2 YYREEE (reference sequence). CDR3 residues: CASSFRGAYEQYF. The CDR3 nucleotides are TGTGCCAGCAGCTTCAGGGGGGCCTACGAGCAGTACTTC.

This chain links TRBV5-1 with TRBJ2-5, with D unresolved. V was clipped by 0 bases and J by 5 bases, with 17 bases between them. The V gene's germline CDR1 is SGHRS and CDR2 YFSETQ. The CDR3 sequence is 16 residues long. In nucleotides, the CDR3 is TGCGCCAGCAGCTTGGCCGGTACGGGTGGCTTTGAGACCCAGTACTTC. Translated: CASSLAGTGGFETQYF.